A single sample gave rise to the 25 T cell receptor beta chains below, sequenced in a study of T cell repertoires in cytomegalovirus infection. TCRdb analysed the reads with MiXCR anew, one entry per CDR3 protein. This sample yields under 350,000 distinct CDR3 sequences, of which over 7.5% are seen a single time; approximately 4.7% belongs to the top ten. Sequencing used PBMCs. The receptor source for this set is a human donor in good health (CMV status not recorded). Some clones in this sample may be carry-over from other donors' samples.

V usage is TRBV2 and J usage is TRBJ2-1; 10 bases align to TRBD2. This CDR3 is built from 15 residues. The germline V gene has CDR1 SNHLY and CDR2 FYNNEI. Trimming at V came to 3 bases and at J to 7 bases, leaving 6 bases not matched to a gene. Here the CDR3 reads CASSDVASGSNEQFF. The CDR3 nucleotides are TGTGCCAGCAGTGATGTGGCTAGCGGGAGTAATGAGCAGTTCTTC.

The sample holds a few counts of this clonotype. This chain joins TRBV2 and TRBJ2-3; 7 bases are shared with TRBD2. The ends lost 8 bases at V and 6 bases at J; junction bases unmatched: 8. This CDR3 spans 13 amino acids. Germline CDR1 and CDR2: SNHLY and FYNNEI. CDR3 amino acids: CASLSSGRDTQYF. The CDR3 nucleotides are TGTGCCAGCTTGTCTTCCGGGAGGGATACGCAGTATTTT.

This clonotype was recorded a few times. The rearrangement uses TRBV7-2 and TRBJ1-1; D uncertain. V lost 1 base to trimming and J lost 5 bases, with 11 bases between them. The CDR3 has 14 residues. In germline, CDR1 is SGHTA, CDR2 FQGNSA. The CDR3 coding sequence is TGTGCCAGCAGCTTAGTGCAGGTTGGGACTGAAGCTTTCTTT. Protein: CASSLVQVGTEAFF.

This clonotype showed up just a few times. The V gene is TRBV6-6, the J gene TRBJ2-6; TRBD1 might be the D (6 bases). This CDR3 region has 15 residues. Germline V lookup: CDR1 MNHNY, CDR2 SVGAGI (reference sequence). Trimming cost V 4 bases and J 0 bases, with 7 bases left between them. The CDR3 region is CASSSDSSGANVLTF. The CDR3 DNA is TGTGCCAGCAGTTCGGACAGCTCTGGGGCCAACGTCCTGACTTTC.

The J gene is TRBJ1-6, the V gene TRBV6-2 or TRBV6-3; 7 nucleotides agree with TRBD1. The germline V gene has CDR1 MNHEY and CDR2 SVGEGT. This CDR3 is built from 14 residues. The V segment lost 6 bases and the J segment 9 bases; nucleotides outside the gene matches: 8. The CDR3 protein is CASRVGTVLSPLHF. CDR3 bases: TGTGCCAGCAGGGTCGGGACAGTCCTTTCACCCCTCCACTTT.

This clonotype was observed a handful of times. CDR3 bases: TGTGCCAGCAGTTTACAGGGGCGGGGGACCTACGAGCAGTACTTC. It yields the protein CASSLQGRGTYEQYF. This chain uses TRBV12-3 or TRBV12-4 with TRBJ2-7; a weak D match, TRBD2 (7 bases). V was cut by 2 bases and J by 2 bases, with 13 bases left in between. The CDR3 length is 15 residues.

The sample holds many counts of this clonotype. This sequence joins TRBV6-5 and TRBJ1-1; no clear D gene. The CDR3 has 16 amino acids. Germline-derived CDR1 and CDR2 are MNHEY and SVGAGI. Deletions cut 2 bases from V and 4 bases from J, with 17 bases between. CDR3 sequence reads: CASSYPTSRDITEAFF. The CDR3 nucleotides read TGTGCCAGCAGTTACCCGACCTCAAGGGATATCACTGAAGCTTTCTTT.

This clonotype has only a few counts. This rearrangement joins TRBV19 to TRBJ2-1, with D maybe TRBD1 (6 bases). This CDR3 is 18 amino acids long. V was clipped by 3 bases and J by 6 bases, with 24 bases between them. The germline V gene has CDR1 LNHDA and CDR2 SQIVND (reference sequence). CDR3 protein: CASSMQTGSGQGSNEQFF. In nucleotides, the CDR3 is TGTGCCAGTAGTATGCAAACAGGTTCGGGACAAGGGTCCAATGAGCAGTTCTTC.

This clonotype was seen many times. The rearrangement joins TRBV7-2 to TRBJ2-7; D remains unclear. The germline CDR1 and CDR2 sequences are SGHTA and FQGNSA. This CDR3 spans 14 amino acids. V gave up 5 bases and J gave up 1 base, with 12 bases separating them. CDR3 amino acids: CASSDILPSYEQYF. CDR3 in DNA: TGTGCCAGCAGCGATATACTACCTTCCTACGAGCAGTACTTC. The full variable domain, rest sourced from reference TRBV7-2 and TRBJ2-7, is GAGVSQSPSNKVTEKGKDVELRCDPISGHTALYWYRQSLGQGLEFLIYFQGNSAPDKSGLPSDRFSAERTGGSVSTLTIQRTQQEDSAVYLCASSDILPSYEQYFGPGTRLTVT.

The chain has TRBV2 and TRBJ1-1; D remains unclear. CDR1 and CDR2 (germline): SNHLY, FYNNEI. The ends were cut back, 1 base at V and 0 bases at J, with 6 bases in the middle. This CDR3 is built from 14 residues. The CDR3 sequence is CASSEGWVNTEAFF. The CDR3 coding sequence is TGTGCCAGCAGTGAAGGGTGGGTGAACACTGAAGCTTTCTTT.

The CDR3 DNA sequence: TGTGCCAGCACCCCGAGGGTGGGCGGCGAGACCCAGTACTTC. Translated, it gives CASTPRVGGETQYF. The chain joins TRBV7-2 to TRBJ2-5; TRBD2 might be the D (5 bases). Trimming left V 7 bases short and J 5 bases short, with 17 bases between. Germline V gene data show CDR1 as SGHTA and CDR2 as FQGNSA. CDR3 length equals 14 residues. The full variable domain, completed using reference TRBV7-2 and TRBJ2-5, is GAGVSQSPSNKVTEKGKDVELRCDPISGHTALYWYRQSLGQGLEFLIYFQGNSAPDKSGLPSDRFSAERTGGSVSTLTIQRTQQEDSAVYLCASTPRVGGETQYFGPGTRLLVL.

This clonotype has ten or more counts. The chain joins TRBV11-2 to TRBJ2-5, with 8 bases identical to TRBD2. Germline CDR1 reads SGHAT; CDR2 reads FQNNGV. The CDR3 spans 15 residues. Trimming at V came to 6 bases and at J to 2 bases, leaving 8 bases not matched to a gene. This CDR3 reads CASRKRAGDQETQYF. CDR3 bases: TGTGCCAGCAGGAAGAGAGCGGGAGATCAAGAGACCCAGTACTTC.

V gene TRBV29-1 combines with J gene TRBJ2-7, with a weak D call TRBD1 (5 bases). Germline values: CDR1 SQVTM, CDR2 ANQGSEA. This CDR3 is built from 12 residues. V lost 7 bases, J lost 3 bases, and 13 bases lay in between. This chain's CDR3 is CSASGRDYEQYF. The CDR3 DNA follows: TGCAGCGCCAGTGGCAGGGACTACGAGCAGTACTTC.

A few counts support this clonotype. The DNA of the CDR3 is TGTGCCAGCAGCTCCTCGAATGAAAAACTGTTTTTT. Its protein product is CASSSSNEKLFF. This chain links TRBV7-2 with TRBJ1-4, with D hard to call. The V end lost 4 bases, the J end lost 5 bases, and 5 bases lay between the germline ends. From germline, CDR1 is SGHTA and CDR2 FQGNSA. This CDR3 region has 12 residues. Full variable domain (remainder filled in from reference TRBV7-2 and TRBJ1-4): GAGVSQSPSNKVTEKGKDVELRCDPISGHTALYWYRQSLGQGLEFLIYFQGNSAPDKSGLPSDRFSAERTGGSVSTLTIQRTQQEDSAVYLCASSSSNEKLFFGSGTQLSVL.

CDR3 DNA: TGTGCCAGCAGTGGAGACAGGGGCAATCAGCCCCAGCATTTT. Translated: CASSGDRGNQPQHF. J is TRBJ1-5 and V is TRBV12-3 or TRBV12-4, with 7 bases lining up with TRBD1. V lost 5 bases, J lost 2 bases, and 3 bases stayed unmatched. This CDR3 comprises 14 residues.

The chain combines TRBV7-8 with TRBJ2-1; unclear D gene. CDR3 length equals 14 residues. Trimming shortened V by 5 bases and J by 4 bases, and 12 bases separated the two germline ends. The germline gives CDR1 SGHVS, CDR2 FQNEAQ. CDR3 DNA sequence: TGTGCCAGCAGCCAACGGGTCCGATACAATGAGCAGTTCTTC. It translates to CASSQRVRYNEQFF.

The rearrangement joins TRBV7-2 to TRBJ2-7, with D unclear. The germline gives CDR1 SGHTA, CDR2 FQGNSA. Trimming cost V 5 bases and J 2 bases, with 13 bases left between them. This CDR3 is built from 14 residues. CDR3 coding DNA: TGTGCCAGCAGCCCAACGGCAGTAACCTACGAGCAGTACTTC. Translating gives CASSPTAVTYEQYF. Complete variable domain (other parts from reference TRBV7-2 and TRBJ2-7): GAGVSQSPSNKVTEKGKDVELRCDPISGHTALYWYRQSLGQGLEFLIYFQGNSAPDKSGLPSDRFSAERTGGSVSTLTIQRTQQEDSAVYLCASSPTAVTYEQYFGPGTRLTVT.

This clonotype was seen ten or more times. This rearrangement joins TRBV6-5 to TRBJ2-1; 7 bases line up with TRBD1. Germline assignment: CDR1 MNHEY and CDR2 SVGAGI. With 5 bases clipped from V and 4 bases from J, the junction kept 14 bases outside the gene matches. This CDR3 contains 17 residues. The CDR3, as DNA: TGTGCCAGCAGTCCCCATAGGCTCACAGGGGTTTACAATGAGCAGTTCTTC. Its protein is CASSPHRLTGVYNEQFF.

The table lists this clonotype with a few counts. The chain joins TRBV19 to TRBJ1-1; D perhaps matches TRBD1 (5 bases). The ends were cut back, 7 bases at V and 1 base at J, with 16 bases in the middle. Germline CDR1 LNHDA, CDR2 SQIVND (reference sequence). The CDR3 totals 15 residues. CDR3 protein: CASNVREGRNTEAFF. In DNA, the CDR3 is TGTGCCAGTAACGTCAGGGAGGGCCGGAACACTGAAGCTTTCTTT.

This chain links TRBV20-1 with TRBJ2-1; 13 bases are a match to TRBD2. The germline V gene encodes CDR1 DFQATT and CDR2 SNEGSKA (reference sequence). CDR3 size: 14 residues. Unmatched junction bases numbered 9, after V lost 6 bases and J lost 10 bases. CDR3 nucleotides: TGCAGTGCGACAACTAGCGGGGGGGCCAAGGAGCAGTTCTTC. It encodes CSATTSGGAKEQFF.

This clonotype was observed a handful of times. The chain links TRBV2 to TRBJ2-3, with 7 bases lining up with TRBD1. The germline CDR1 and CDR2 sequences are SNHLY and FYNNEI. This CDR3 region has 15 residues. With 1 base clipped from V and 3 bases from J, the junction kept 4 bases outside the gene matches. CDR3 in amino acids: CASSEGATGTDTQYF. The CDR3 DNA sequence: TGTGCCAGCAGTGAAGGGGCGACAGGGACAGATACGCAGTATTTT.

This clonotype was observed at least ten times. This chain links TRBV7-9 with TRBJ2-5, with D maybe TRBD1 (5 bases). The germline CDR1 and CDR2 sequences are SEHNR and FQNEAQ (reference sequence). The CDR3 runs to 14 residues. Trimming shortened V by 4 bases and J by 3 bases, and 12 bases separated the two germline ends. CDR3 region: CASSSWAGKETQYF. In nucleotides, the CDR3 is TGTGCCAGCAGCTCATGGGCAGGGAAAGAGACCCAGTACTTC.

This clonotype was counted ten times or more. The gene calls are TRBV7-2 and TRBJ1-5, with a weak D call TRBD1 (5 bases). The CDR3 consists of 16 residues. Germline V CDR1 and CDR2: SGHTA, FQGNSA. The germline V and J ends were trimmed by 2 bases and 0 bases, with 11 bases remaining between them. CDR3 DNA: TGTGCCAGCAGCTTAATGGCAGGGTCTAGCAATCAGCCCCAGCATTTT. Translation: CASSLMAGSSNQPQHF. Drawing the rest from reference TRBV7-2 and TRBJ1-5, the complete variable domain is GAGVSQSPSNKVTEKGKDVELRCDPISGHTALYWYRQSLGQGLEFLIYFQGNSAPDKSGLPSDRFSAERTGGSVSTLTIQRTQQEDSAVYLCASSLMAGSSNQPQHFGDGTRLSIL.

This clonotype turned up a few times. CDR3 in DNA: TGCAGTGCTATTCGCGGGAGTCTGGGCTGGGAGCAGTACTTC. Its protein is CSAIRGSLGWEQYF. The chain recombines TRBV20-1 with TRBJ2-7; the match to TRBD2 covers 7 bases. Germline CDR1 and CDR2: DFQATT and SNEGSKA (reference sequence). This CDR3 region has 14 residues. Trimming took 4 bases from V and 7 from J; bases not matched to a gene: 13.

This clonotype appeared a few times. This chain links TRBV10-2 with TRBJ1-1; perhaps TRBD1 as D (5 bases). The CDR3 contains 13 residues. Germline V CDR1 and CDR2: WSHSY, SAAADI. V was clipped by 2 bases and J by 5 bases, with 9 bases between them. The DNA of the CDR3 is TGCGCCAGCAGTGAGAGGGGCGGGACTGAAGCTTTCTTT. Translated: CASSERGGTEAFF.